This T cell receptor beta chain originates from a study of Ad26.COV2.S vaccination and SARS-CoV-2 variants. Study-wide context: Ad26.COV2.S arm of COV1001 included the donor.

V lost 3 bases and J lost 6, with 11 bases in between. The germline CDR1 and CDR2 sequences are KGHSH and LQKENI. The CDR3 spans 13 residues. Turning to this clone: Its matching antigen is unknown.

Specified treatment: 19 received Ad26.COV2.S at low or high dose, single or two shots; 5 received placebo; per-sample allocation not given. At day 63 after the first vaccine or placebo injection, samples were drawn. Findings and caveats of the study: Substantial breadth was reportedly displayed by spike-specific CD8+ and CD4+ T cell responses after vaccination.

Data came from immunoSEQ multiplex PCR; TCRdb stores just in-frame clones and leaves some out. The table includes approximately 400,000 clones, about four fifths detected once. Material: peripheral blood, obtained in a trial of Ad26.COV2.S vaccine versus placebo. This TCR derives from a person aged 18-65 years who received the Ad26.COV2.S COVID-19 vaccine or a placebo. The V gene is TRBV18, the J gene TRBJ1-2; unclear D gene. This CDR3 is CASSPRMQDGYTF. The CDR3 nucleotides are TGTGCCAGCTCACCTCGGATGCAGGATGGCTACACCTTC.